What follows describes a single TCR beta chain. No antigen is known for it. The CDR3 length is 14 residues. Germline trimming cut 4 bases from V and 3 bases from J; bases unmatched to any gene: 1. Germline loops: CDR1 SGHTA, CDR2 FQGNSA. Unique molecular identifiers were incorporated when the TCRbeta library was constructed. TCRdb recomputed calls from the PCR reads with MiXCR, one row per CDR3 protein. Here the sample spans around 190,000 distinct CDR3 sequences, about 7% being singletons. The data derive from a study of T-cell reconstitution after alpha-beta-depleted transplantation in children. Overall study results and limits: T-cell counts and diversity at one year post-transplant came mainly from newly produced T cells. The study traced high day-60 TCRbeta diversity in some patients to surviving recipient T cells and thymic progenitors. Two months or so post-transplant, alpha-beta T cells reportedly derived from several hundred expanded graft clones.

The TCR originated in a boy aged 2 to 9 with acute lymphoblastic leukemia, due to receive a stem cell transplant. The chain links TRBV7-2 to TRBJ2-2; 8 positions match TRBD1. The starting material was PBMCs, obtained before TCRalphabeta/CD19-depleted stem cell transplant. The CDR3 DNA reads TGTGCCAGCAGCTGGACAGGGTACACCGGGGAGCTGTTTTTT. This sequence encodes CASSWTGYTGELFF.